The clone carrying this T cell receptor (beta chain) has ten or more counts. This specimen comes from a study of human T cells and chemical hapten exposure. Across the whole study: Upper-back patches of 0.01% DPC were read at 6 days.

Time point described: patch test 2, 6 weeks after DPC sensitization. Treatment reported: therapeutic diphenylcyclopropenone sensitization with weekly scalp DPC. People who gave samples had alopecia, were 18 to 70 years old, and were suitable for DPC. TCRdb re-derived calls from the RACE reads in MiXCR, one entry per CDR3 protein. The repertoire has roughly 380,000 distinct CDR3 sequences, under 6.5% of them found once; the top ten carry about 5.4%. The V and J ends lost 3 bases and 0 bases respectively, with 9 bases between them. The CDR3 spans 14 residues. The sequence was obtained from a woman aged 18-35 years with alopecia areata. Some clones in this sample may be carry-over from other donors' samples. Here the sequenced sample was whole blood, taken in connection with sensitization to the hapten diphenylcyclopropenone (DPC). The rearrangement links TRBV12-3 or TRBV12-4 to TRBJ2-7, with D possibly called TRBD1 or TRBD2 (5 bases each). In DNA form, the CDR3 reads TGTGCCAGCAGTTTCGCCGGGGCCTCCTACGAGCAGTACTTC. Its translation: CASSFAGASYEQYF.